This T cell receptor beta chain is from a study of cytomegalovirus exposure and HLA in healthy donors. The germline CDR1 and CDR2 sequences are SNHLY and FYNNEI. V was cut by 6 bases and J by 0 bases, with 8 bases left in between. The CDR3 is 14 amino acids. In the PCR, 60 Vbeta and 13 Jbeta primers were used. Profiling relied on immunoSEQ multiplex PCR, and the TCRdb table lists in-frame clones only, not all of them. The sample lists about 59,000 clones, about 79% occurring once. The sequencing input was PBMCs. This chain uses TRBV2 with TRBJ2-2, with a possible D match to TRBD1 (5 bases). The TCR sequence derives from a man aged 40-49 years in good health and CMV-seronegative. CDR3 in amino acids: CASSDSTNTGELFF. As DNA, the CDR3 is TGTGCCAGCAGCGACAGTACGAACACCGGGGAGCTGTTTTTT.